The clone carrying this T cell receptor (beta chain) was found many times. The data were taken from a study of human T cells and chemical hapten exposure. Whole blood, unfractionated, served as the material for total RNA extraction. Trimming left V 1 base short and J 0 bases short, with 9 bases between. Germline lookup yields CDR1 SGHTA and CDR2 FQGNSA. The CDR3 runs to 15 residues. Individual cDNA molecules each carried unique molecular identifiers attached by the library. As originally analysed: Ranging from roughly 23,224 to 750,000, TCR counts per sample had a median value of around 91,000. In TCRdb, the reads were re-called with MiXCR into one record per CDR3 protein. TCRdb's processing, not the authors' own work, is the source of the V and J calls. The profile covers roughly 120,000 distinct CDR3 sequences, with around 9% appearing a single time and approximately 1.4% taken by the ten largest.

Sequenced material: whole blood. The chain joins TRBV7-2 to TRBJ1-2; D may be TRBD1 (5 bases). The origin of this receptor is a human donor in good health. Some clones in this sample may be carry-over from other donors' samples. The CDR3 DNA reads as TGTGCCAGCAGCTTAGTCAGGGCCACTAACTATGGCTACACCTTC. It is translated as CASSLVRATNYGYTF.